Listed below are T cell receptor beta chains from one sample, sequenced in a study of patients and donors after allogeneic stem cell transplantation. Each CDR3 protein gets one entry after TCRdb re-called the RT-PCR reads with MiXCR. The data contain about 230,000 distinct CDR3 sequences, over 12% of them singletons. Sequenced: blood, either unsorted or a sorted T cell fraction (not recorded which). All receptors derive from a human donor who was either an allogeneic HSCT recipient or a stem cell or donor lymphocyte infusion donor (not recorded which). It is not recorded whose cells these are; they may come from a transplant donor. Each CDR3 is given with its conserved first and last residue. D genes are given only for firm matches. Size values are once, few and many counts, or a class for expanded clones, and some rows have none.

V gene	D gene	J gene	clone size	CDR3 DNA	CDR3 protein
TRBV29-1	TRBD1	TRBJ2-7	many	TGCAGCGTTGGGGGGACAGGCACCCACGAGCAGTACTTC	CSVGGTGTHEQYF
TRBV24-1	-	TRBJ2-5	many	TGTGCCACCAGTGATTTCCCCGACAAGCCAGAGACCCAGTACTTC	CATSDFPDKPETQYF
TRBV13	-	TRBJ1-6	-	TGTGCCAGCAGCTTTGGACGGGGACTTGGTTCACCCCTCCACTTT	CASSFGRGLGSPLHF
TRBV5-4	TRBD2	TRBJ2-5	-	TGTGCCAGCAGCTTGGGGGGGGGGGACCTAAGGGAGACCCAGTACTTC	CASSLGGGDLRETQYF
TRBV9	-	TRBJ1-5	many	TGTGCCAGCAGCAAAACAGGGTTTAGCAATCAGCCCCAGCATTTT	CASSKTGFSNQPQHF
TRBV7-2	-	TRBJ1-1	-	TGTGCCAGCGGAGGAGGCCTCAGGCGAACTGAAGCTTTCTTT	CASGGGLRRTEAFF
TRBV19	-	TRBJ1-2	few	TGTGCCAGTAGTACGGACGCGGGCTACACCTTC	CASSTDAGYTF
TRBV5-4	TRBD2	TRBJ2-1	-	TGTGCCAGCAGCTTAACTAGCGGGGGGGCGGGCTACAATGAGCAGTTCTTC	CASSLTSGGAGYNEQFF
TRBV25-1	-	TRBJ2-5	-	TGTGCCAGCAGTGTTACAGAGACCCAGTACTTC	CASSVTETQYF
TRBV5-5	-	TRBJ2-1	-	TGTGCCAGCAGCACTCGACAGTTTGCCTACAATGAGCAGTTCTTC	CASSTRQFAYNEQFF
TRBV3-1	-	TRBJ1-1	-	TGTGCCAGCAGTCGCGACAATTCTAACACTGAAGCTTTCTTT	CASSRDNSNTEAFF
TRBV20-1	TRBD2	TRBJ2-3	few	TGCAGTGCTAAGAGGAGACTAGCGGGAGTTATAGATACGCAGTATTTT	CSAKRRLAGVIDTQYF
TRBV6-2/TRBV6-3	TRBD1	TRBJ1-6	-	TGTGCCAGCAGTTACGGCCCGGGACAGGGGGCCCTATTGCCTGATCATTCACCCCTCCACTTT	CASSYGPGQGALLPDHSPLHF
TRBV9	TRBD1	TRBJ1-1	-	TGTGCCAGCAGCGTAGGAGACAGGGAATGGGACACTGAAGCTTTCTTT	CASSVGDREWDTEAFF
TRBV7-3	TRBD1	TRBJ2-2	-	TGTGCCAGCAGCCGTACAGGGGGCCCGTCCGGGGAGCTGTTTTTT	CASSRTGGPSGELFF
TRBV4-2	TRBD2	TRBJ2-2	many	TGTGCCAGCAGGCAAACTAGCGGGAGGGACACCGGGGAGCTGTTTTTT	CASRQTSGRDTGELFF
TRBV7-2	-	TRBJ2-3	-	TGTGCCAGCAGCCGCTTAGGGCTAGCAGGCACAGATACGCAGTATTTT	CASSRLGLAGTDTQYF
TRBV5-1	TRBD2	TRBJ2-7	many	TGCGCCAGCAGCTCGGGACTAGCGGGCACCTACGAGCAGTACTTC	CASSSGLAGTYEQYF
TRBV5-5	-	TRBJ1-4	many	TGTGCCAGCAGCCGGGTAGGGGATCAGAATGAAAAACTGTTTTTT	CASSRVGDQNEKLFF
TRBV28	-	TRBJ1-2	-	TGTGCCAGCAGTTTCGGGGGGAGGTTTGGCGGCTACACCTTC	CASSFGGRFGGYTF
TRBV7-2	-	TRBJ1-3	few	TGTGCCAGCAGCTTAGGAGGTTTGTTAACTGGAAACACCATATATTTT	CASSLGGLLTGNTIYF
TRBV28	-	TRBJ2-2	-	TGTGCCAGCACCCTTGGGGGCCCCACCGGGGAGCTGTTTTTT	CASTLGGPTGELFF
TRBV7-8	TRBD1	TRBJ2-3	-	TGTGCCAGCAGAGGGACAGGTGACACAGATACGCAGTATTTT	CASRGTGDTDTQYF
TRBV3-1	TRBD1	TRBJ2-7	-	TGTGCCAGCAGCCAGGAGGACAGGGGCTCCTACGAGCAGTACTTC	CASSQEDRGSYEQYF
TRBV29-1	TRBD2	TRBJ2-3	-	TGCAGCGTTGAATCGCTAGCGGGGAGATCTAGCACAGATACGCAGTATTTT	CSVESLAGRSSTDTQYF
TRBV7-9	TRBD1	TRBJ2-3	-	TGTGCCAGCAGTCGACAGGGGCATTCCACAGATACGCAGTATTTT	CASSRQGHSTDTQYF
TRBV5-1	-	TRBJ2-7	few	TGCGCCAGCAGCCTCCGGAACGGGGACTACGAGCAGTACTTC	CASSLRNGDYEQYF
TRBV7-3	-	TRBJ1-6	few	TGTGCCAGCAGCTTAAAGGTGGATTCACCCCTCCACTTT	CASSLKVDSPLHF
TRBV9	TRBD1	TRBJ2-7	few	TGTGCCAGCAGCGTAGGGGGACAGGCCTACGAGCAGTACTTC	CASSVGGQAYEQYF
TRBV20-1	-	TRBJ2-5	few	TGCAGTGCTAGAGATCTAGGGGTCGGAGAGACCCAGTACTTC	CSARDLGVGETQYF
TRBV29-1	TRBD1	TRBJ1-3	few	TGCAGCGCCAAAATGACAGGGGCATCTGGAAACACCATATATTTT	CSAKMTGASGNTIYF
TRBV5-3	-	TRBJ1-5	few	TGTGCCAGAAGCCCGTCGGGGAATGTCAATCAGCCCCAGCATTTT	CARSPSGNVNQPQHF
TRBV7-2	-	TRBJ2-5	-	TGTGCCAGCAGCTCCTCGGGGTGGGTGCAAGAGACCCAGTACTTC	CASSSSGWVQETQYF
TRBV7-9	-	TRBJ1-5	few	TGTGCCAGCAGCTTAGAAGGAGGGCAGCCCCAGCATTTT	CASSLEGGQPQHF
TRBV7-9	TRBD2	TRBJ2-1	many	TGTGCCAGCAGCTCCCTAGCGGGGGGCGGGAATGAGCAGTTCTTC	CASSSLAGGGNEQFF
TRBV20-1	TRBD1	TRBJ2-1	few	TGCAGTGCAAACAGGGGAACCTACAATGAGCAGTTCTTC	CSANRGTYNEQFF
TRBV5-1	-	TRBJ2-5	-	TGCGCCAGCAGCTTGTGGGGACGGACGGAAGAGACCCAGTACTTC	CASSLWGRTEETQYF
TRBV12-3/TRBV12-4	TRBD1	TRBJ2-7	many	TGTGCCAGCAGTACGGGACAGGGGGCCTACGAGCAGTACTTC	CASSTGQGAYEQYF
TRBV19	-	TRBJ1-5	-	TGTGCCAGAGGGAGATTACGGCAGCCCCAGCATTTT	CARGRLRQPQHF
TRBV25-1	-	TRBJ2-5	-	TGTGCCAGCAGTGACGGTCTCCAAGAGACCCAGTACTTC	CASSDGLQETQYF
TRBV9	-	TRBJ2-3	few	TGTGCCAGCAGCCAAGCGCCAACTAGCACAGATACGCAGTATTTT	CASSQAPTSTDTQYF
TRBV4-1	-	TRBJ1-2	few	TGCGCCAGCAGCCCCTCCCCCGGGACTAACTATGGCTACACCTTC	CASSPSPGTNYGYTF
TRBV5-4	-	TRBJ2-2	many	TGTGCCAGCAGCTGGAACACCGGGGAGCTGTTTTTT	CASSWNTGELFF
TRBV5-1	-	TRBJ2-3	-	TGCGCCAGCAGCGTACAGGGTCGGACCTTCACAGATACGCAGTATTTT	CASSVQGRTFTDTQYF
TRBV7-2	-	TRBJ1-2	-	TGTGCCAGCAGCTTATTTCCAGGGCGGGACGGCTACACCTTC	CASSLFPGRDGYTF
TRBV6-4	TRBD2	TRBJ2-3	-	TGTGCCAGCAGTGACAGAGCGGGGGGGCCAAGCACAGATACGCAGTATTTT	CASSDRAGGPSTDTQYF